The 6 T cell receptor beta chains presented below share a single source sample, sequenced in a study of shared clonotypes between healthy human individuals. The protocol was immunoSEQ multiplex PCR, while the TCRdb copy is restricted to in-frame clones and leaves out a portion. The sample consists of roughly 2,500,000 clones, 80% to 95% of them appearing once. Input material: naive CD4+ T cells from PBMCs. The subset here: CD45RA+ positively selected. Every receptor here comes from a man younger than 35 in good health. Some clones in this sample may be carry-over from other donors' samples.

The gene calls are TRBV19 and TRBJ1-1; 9 nucleotides line up with TRBD1. The CDR3 is made up of 14 amino acids. With V trimmed by 6 bases and J by 4 bases, 6 bases remained unmatched. In germline, CDR1 is LNHDA, CDR2 SQIVND (reference sequence). In nucleotides, the CDR3 is TGTGCCAGTAGGACAGGGGGTTTGGGCACTGAAGCTTTCTTT. This codes for CASRTGGLGTEAFF.

This chain joins TRBV4-2 and TRBJ2-3; 14 bases match TRBD2. Germline CDR1 reads LGHNA; CDR2 reads YNFKEQ. The V gene end was trimmed by 0 bases and the J gene end by 2 bases; junction bases not matched to a gene: 7. The CDR3 is made up of 19 amino acids. This CDR3 is CASSQDQTSGRVITDTQYF. DNA for the CDR3: TGTGCCAGCAGCCAAGATCAGACTAGCGGGAGGGTGATCACAGATACGCAGTATTTT.

This clone was seen only a few times. V usage is TRBV7-3 and J usage is TRBJ1-1; no definite D call. This CDR3 has 13 amino acids. V lost 2 bases and J lost 5, with 9 bases in between. Germline V gene lookup returns CDR1 SGHTA and CDR2 FQGTGA. The CDR3 region is CASSLSEGTEAFF. CDR3 DNA: TGTGCCAGCAGCTTATCTGAGGGTACTGAAGCTTTCTTT.

V is TRBV28 and J is TRBJ2-1; no reliable D call. V dropped 6 bases and J dropped 2 bases, with 11 bases sitting between them. The CDR3 has 14 residues. From germline, CDR1 is MDHEN and CDR2 SYDVKM. The CDR3 protein is CASSLRAAYNEQFF. CDR3 coding DNA: TGTGCCAGCAGCCTCCGGGCCGCCTACAATGAGCAGTTCTTC.

The rearrangement joins TRBV5-1 to TRBJ1-1; D unresolved. The length of the CDR3 is 15 residues. V shed 0 bases and J shed 4 bases, with 13 bases lying between them. The germline CDR1 and CDR2 sequences are SGHRS and YFSETQ. The CDR3: CASSLDPATGTEAFF. CDR3 coding DNA: TGCGCCAGCAGCTTGGATCCAGCGACGGGCACTGAAGCTTTCTTT.

V usage is TRBV9 and J usage is TRBJ2-3; D is ambiguous. V gave up 0 bases and J gave up 5 bases, with 13 bases separating them. In germline, CDR1 is SGDLS, CDR2 YYNGEE. This CDR3 is built from 15 residues. The CDR3 loop is CASSVEPLTGDTQYF. Here the CDR3 DNA reads TGTGCCAGCAGCGTAGAGCCCTTGACCGGAGATACGCAGTATTTT.